This T cell receptor beta chain was identified during a study of blood T cell repertoires in COVID-19. The wider study: Sites across the United States, Italy and Spain contributed samples from acute and convalescent COVID-19. T cells, B-cell-depleted T cells, or PBMCs provided the cDNA or gDNA that served as material.

Original handling: Nucleated cell counts were estimated from reference gene primer amplification. Method: immunoSEQ multiplex PCR; TCRdb's copy keeps in-frame clones and lacks some. V, J and clone size are taken as reported in that table, and D and trimming were inferred from the DNA itself. This table has 67,000 or so clones, around 83% appearing once. The germline gives CDR1 MGHDK, CDR2 SYGVNS. The CDR3 loop spans 14 amino acids. Trimming removed 0 bases from V and 3 bases from J, with 8 bases in between. The TCR sequence derives from a man aged 65 to 85 with acute or convalescent COVID-19. The J gene is TRBJ2-5, the V gene TRBV25-1; D gene uncertain. The specimen was peripheral blood. CDR3 in amino acids: CASSEYRSKETQYF. The CDR3 bases are TGTGCCAGCAGTGAATACAGGTCGAAAGAGACCCAGTACTTC.